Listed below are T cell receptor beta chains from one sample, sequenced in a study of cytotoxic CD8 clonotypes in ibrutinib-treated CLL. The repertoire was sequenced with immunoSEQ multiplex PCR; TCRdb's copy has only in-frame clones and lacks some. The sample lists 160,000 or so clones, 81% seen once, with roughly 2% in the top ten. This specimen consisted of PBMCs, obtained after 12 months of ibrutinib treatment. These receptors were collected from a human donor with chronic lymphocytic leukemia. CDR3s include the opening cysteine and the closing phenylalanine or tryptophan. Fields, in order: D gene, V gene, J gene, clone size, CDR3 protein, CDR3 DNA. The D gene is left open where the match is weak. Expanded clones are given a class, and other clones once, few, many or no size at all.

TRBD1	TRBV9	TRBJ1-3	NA	CASSARDSFQSGNTIYF	TGTGCCAGCAGCGCACGGGACAGTTTTCAATCTGGAAACACCATATATTTT
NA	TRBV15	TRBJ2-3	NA	CALDQRGQVLLTDTQYF	TGTGCACTGGACCAGCGGGGACAGGTGCTTCTCACAGATACGCAGTATTTT
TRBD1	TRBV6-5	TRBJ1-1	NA	CASRTTGESFF	TGTGCCAGCAGGACGACAGGGGAATCTTTCTTT
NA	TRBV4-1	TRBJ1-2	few	CASSQVGEGRRTF	TGCGCCAGCAGCCAAGTTGGCGAAGGCCGACGCACCTTC
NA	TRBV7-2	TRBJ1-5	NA	CASSQTASNQPQHF	TGTGCCAGCAGCCAGACAGCCAGCAATCAGCCCCAGCATTTT
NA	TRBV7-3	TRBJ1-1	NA	CASSSYDRNTEAFF	TGTGCCAGCAGCTCCTACGACAGGAACACTGAAGCTTTCTTT
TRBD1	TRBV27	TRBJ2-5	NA	CASSSDRGPQETQYF	TGTGCCAGCAGTTCGGACAGGGGCCCTCAAGAGACCCAGTACTTC
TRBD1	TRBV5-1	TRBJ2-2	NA	CASSSLDRGRGTGELFF	TGCGCCAGCAGTTCCCTAGACAGGGGGCGAGGAACCGGGGAGCTGTTTTTT
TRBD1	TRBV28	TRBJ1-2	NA	CASSVTGVYGYTF	TGTGCCAGCAGTGTCACAGGGGTTTATGGCTACACCTTC
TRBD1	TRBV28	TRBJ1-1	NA	CASSLRRGVSEAFF	TGTGCCAGCAGTTTACGCAGGGGGGTTAGTGAAGCTTTCTTT
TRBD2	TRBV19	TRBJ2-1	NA	CASSQREHNEQFF	TGTGCCAGCTCGCAGCGGGAGCATAATGAGCAGTTCTTC
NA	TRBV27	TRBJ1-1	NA	CASSKGQNTEAFF	TGTGCCAGCAGCAAGGGACAGAACACTGAAGCTTTCTTT
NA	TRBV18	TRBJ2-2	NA	CASSPDSGGGELFF	TGTGCCAGCTCTCCGGATAGCGGAGGCGGGGAGCTGTTTTTT
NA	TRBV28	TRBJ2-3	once	CASGIRSTDTQYF	TGTGCCAGCGGGATCAGGAGCACAGATACGCAGTATTTT
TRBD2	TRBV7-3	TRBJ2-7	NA	CASSLSSGAYEQYF	TGTGCCAGCAGCTTGTCTAGCGGGGCCTACGAGCAGTACTTC
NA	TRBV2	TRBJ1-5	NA	CASSDLGVGNQPQHF	TGTGCCAGCAGTGATTTAGGAGTGGGCAATCAGCCCCAGCATTTT
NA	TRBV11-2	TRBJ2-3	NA	CASSLDVLRGTGTDTQYF	TGTGCCAGCAGCTTAGATGTTTTGAGGGGGACGGGCACAGATACGCAGTATTTT
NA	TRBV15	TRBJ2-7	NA	CATSRAIGGGRRYEQYF	TGTGCCACCAGCAGAGCCATTGGGGGGGGGCGGAGGTACGAGCAGTACTTC
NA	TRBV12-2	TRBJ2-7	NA	CASRLAVYISHEQYF	TGTGCAAGTCGCTTAGCGGTTTATATATCCCACGAGCAGTACTTC
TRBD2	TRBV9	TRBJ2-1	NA	CASSVGTSGRGFDEQFF	TGTGCCAGCAGCGTCGGGACTAGCGGGAGGGGTTTCGATGAGCAGTTCTTC
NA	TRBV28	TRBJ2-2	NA	CASSPPVLRHTGELFF	TGTGCCAGCAGTCCCCCCGTCCTAAGGCACACCGGGGAGCTGTTTTTT
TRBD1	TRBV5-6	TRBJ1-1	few	CASSAYRGGKAFF	TGTGCCAGCAGCGCCTACAGGGGGGGTAAAGCTTTCTTT
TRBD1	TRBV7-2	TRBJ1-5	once	CASSFRTGQPQHF	TGTGCCAGCAGCTTTAGGACAGGGCAGCCCCAGCATTTT
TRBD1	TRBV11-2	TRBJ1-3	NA	CASSLVRGQGAISGNTIYF	TGTGCCAGCAGCCTAGTCCGGGGACAGGGGGCTATCTCTGGAAACACCATATATTTT
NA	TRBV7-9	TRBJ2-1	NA	CASSSGQWPEQFF	TGTGCCAGCAGCTCCGGACAGTGGCCTGAGCAGTTCTTC
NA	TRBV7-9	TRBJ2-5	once	CASSLEGGRETQYF	TGTGCCAGCAGCTTAGAGGGGGGAAGGGAGACCCAGTACTTC
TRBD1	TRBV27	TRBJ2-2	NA	CASSLRQGVTGELFF	TGTGCCAGCAGTTTACGACAGGGGGTCACCGGGGAGCTGTTTTTT
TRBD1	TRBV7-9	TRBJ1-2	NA	CASSFATVPQGTGGYTF	TGTGCCAGCAGCTTCGCCACAGTCCCACAGGGGACTGGAGGCTACACCTTC
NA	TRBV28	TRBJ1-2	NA	CASSANDRKGYTF	TGTGCCAGCAGTGCAAATGACAGAAAAGGCTACACCTTC
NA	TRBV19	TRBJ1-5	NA	CASGKDKGYNQPQHF	TGTGCCAGCGGAAAGGACAAGGGGTACAATCAGCCCCAGCATTTT
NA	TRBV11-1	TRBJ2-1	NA	CASSPTRIADHYNEQFF	TGTGCCAGCAGCCCTACCCGGATAGCGGACCACTACAATGAGCAGTTCTTC
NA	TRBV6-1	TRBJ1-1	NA	CASSVPRVNTEAFF	TGTGCCAGCAGTGTACCAAGAGTAAACACTGAAGCTTTCTTT
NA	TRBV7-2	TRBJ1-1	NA	CASSRQFGGKTEAFF	TGTGCCAGCAGCCGACAGTTTGGGGGAAAGACTGAAGCTTTCTTT